The present T cell receptor (beta chain) was sequenced within a study of T-cell memory formation after mild COVID-19. From germline, CDR1 is SGHTA and CDR2 FQGNSA. The CDR3 runs to 14 residues. V was shortened by 5 bases and J by 0 bases, with 8 bases between the two germline ends. TCRdb independently ran MiXCR on the 5' RACE reads; one entry per CDR3 protein. The profile covers approximately 490,000 distinct CDR3 sequences, with roughly 22% appearing a single time and 12% taken by the ten largest. This clonotype occurred many times. This receptor was taken from an adult woman who had mild COVID-19 (a few samples of this study predate the infection). Cell type and time point are not known. This chain joins TRBV7-2 and TRBJ2-1; tentative D call: TRBD1 (5 bases). The sample taken for sequencing was PBMCs or a T cell subset sorted from them (not recorded which). As DNA, the CDR3 is TGTGCCAGCAGCCCCCAGGGCTCCTACAATGAGCAGTTCTTC. Amino acids: CASSPQGSYNEQFF.